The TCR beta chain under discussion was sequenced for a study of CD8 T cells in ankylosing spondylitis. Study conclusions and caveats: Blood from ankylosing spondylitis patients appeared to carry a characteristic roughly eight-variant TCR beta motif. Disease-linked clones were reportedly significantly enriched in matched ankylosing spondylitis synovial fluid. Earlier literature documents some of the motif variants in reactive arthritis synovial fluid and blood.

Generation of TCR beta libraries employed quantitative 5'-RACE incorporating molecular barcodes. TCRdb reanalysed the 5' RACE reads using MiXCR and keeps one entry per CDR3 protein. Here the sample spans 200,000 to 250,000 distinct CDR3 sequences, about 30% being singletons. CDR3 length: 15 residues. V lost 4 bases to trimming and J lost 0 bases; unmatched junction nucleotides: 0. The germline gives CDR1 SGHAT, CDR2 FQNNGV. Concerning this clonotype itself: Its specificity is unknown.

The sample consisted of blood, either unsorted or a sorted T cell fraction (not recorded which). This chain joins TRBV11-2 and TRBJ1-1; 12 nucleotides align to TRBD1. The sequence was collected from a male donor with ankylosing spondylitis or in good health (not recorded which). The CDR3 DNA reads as TGTGCCAGCAGCTGGGACAGGGGGCTGAACACTGAAGCTTTCTTT. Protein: CASSWDRGLNTEAFF.